The clone carrying this T cell receptor beta chain has a handful of counts. What it binds is not known. The isolated RNA, all of it, was reverse transcribed, so expressed TCRB transcripts were what got sequenced. Profiled with immunoSEQ multiplex PCR; TCRdb holds only in-frame clones, not every one. The table lists around 300,000 clones, 11% of them singletons. This entry belongs to a study of beta chain features in type 1 diabetes. Study conclusions and caveats: Any HLA effect on TCRB rearrangement was left unresolved by small sub-analyses.

The sequencing sample was made of naive CD4+ T cells from blood. The clonotype originates from a woman aged 25-40 years in good health.

CDR3 in DNA: TGTGCCAGCAGTCCAGAAAGTACAGCAGCTCAAAACATTCAGTACTTC. Its translation: CASSPESTAAQNIQYF. The rearrangement links TRBV9 to TRBJ2-4; no firm D call. V lost 5 bases to trimming and J lost 5 bases, with 20 bases between them. CDR1 is SGDLS, CDR2 YYNGEE, per germline. The CDR3 loop spans 16 amino acids.